One T cell receptor (beta chain) is described in this entry. This entry comes from a study of blood T cell repertoires in COVID-19. The wider study: Researchers got acute and convalescent COVID-19 samples from the United States, Italy and Spain. PBMCs, B-cell-depleted T cells, or T cells were the source of the cDNA or gDNA that made up the material.

In the authors' workflow: It was from reference gene primer amplification that nucleated cell counts were estimated. Using immunoSEQ multiplex PCR, the repertoire was profiled, and TCRdb retains in-frame clones only, with some absent. That table gives V, J and clone size, and the DNA gave D and trimming. The data hold about 75,000 clones, with approximately 87% observed a single time. Sequencing was carried out using peripheral blood. This TCR came from a human donor in a cohort sampled during active COVID-19.

The CDR3 coding sequence is TGTGCCAGCAGCTTGGACAGGACCTCTGGGGCCAACGTCCTGACTTTC. It encodes CASSLDRTSGANVLTF. The chain uses TRBV5-4 and TRBJ2-6; TRBD1 might be the D (5 bases). This CDR3 has 16 residues. The V end was cut by 0 bases, the J end by 0 bases, with 7 bases between. Germline loops: CDR1 SGHNT, CDR2 YYREEE (reference sequence).